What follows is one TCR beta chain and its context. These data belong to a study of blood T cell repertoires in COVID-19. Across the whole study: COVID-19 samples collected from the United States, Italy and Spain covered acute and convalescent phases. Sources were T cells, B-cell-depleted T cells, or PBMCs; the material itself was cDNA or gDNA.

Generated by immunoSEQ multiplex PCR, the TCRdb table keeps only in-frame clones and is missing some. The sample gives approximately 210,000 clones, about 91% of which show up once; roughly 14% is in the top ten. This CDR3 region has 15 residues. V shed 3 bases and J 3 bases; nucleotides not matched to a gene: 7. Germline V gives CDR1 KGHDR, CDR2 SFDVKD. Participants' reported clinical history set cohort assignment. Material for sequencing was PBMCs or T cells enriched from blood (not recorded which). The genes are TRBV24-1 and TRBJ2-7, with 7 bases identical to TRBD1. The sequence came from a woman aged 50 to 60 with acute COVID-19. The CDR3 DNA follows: TGTGCCACCAGTGATGCCGGGACAGACCTCTACGAGCAGTACTTC. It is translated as CATSDAGTDLYEQYF.